This T cell receptor (beta chain) was recorded in a study of T cell repertoires in cytomegalovirus infection. Across the study: The public TCR beta signatures pointed to both CMV infection and matching HLA type. Study-level findings and limits: Across the ex vivo response, the dominant clonotypes were HLA-C-restricted CMV-specific TCR beta clonotypes. The cumulative frequency of public TCR beta families identified carriers of CMV plus the relevant HLA.

CDR3 size: 12 residues. The germline V gene has CDR1 SGHNT and CDR2 YYREEE (reference sequence). V lost 6 bases to trimming and J lost 7 bases, with 10 bases between them. This clonotype was observed a few times. The antigen is unknown. TCRdb reprocessed the reads with MiXCR, giving one entry per CDR3 protein. The sample yields about 900,000 distinct CDR3 sequences, around 29% seen once. The chain is built from TRBV5-4 and TRBJ2-2; a possible D gene is TRBD2 (6 bases). This receptor was taken from a human donor in good health (CMV status not recorded). Some clones in this sample may be carry-over from other donors' samples. The sample was cultured CD8+ T cells from PBMCs, taken from culture after CMV antigen stimulation. The CDR3 reads CASTPGSGELFF. CDR3 nucleotide sequence: TGTGCCAGCACCCCCGGGAGCGGGGAGCTGTTTTTT.